Presented here are 8 T cell receptor beta chains from one specimen sequenced in a study of Ad26.COV2.S vaccination and SARS-CoV-2 variants. The method was immunoSEQ multiplex PCR; TCRdb's version includes in-frame clones alone and lacks a portion of them. The sample includes about 420,000 clones, roughly 90% of them seen just once. Treatment specified: 19 received Ad26.COV2.S at low or high dose, single or two shots; roughly five received placebo; per-sample allocation not given. Specimens were obtained on day 63 following the first vaccine or placebo injection. The sample was peripheral blood, taken in a trial of Ad26.COV2.S vaccine versus placebo. The source is a person aged 18 to 65 who received the Ad26.COV2.S COVID-19 vaccine or a placebo.

The chain has TRBV7-2 and TRBJ1-5; D might be TRBD1 (5 bases). Germline CDR1 SGHTA, CDR2 FQGNSA. The germline V and J ends were trimmed by 4 bases and 4 bases, with 14 bases remaining between them. The CDR3 is 15 amino acids. CDR3 sequence reads: CASSYGGGWNQPQHF. CDR3 sequence (DNA): TGTGCCAGCAGCTACGGTGGGGGTTGGAATCAGCCCCAGCATTTT.

The V call is TRBV3-1 (or the pseudogene TRBV3-2), the J call TRBJ1-5; no definite D call. CDR1 is LGHDT and CDR2 is YNNKEL in the germline V gene (reference sequence). The CDR3 is 19 amino acids. The V end lost 4 bases, the J end lost 0 bases, and 22 bases lay between the germline ends. The CDR3 region is CASSPKISYSLISNQPQHF. CDR3 bases: TGTGCCAGCAGCCCCAAGATCAGCTACAGCCTGATTAGCAATCAGCCCCAGCATTTT.

The gene calls are TRBV30 and TRBJ1-2; the D is unclear. CDR1 GTSNPN and CDR2 SVGIG come from the germline V gene (reference sequence). Trimming removed 2 bases at V and 8 bases at J, with 12 bases between. This CDR3 contains 12 residues. The DNA for the CDR3 is TGTGCCTGGAGTTCCGGTGGTGTGGGCTACACCTTC. Its translation: CAWSSGGVGYTF.

CDR3 nucleotides: TGTGCCAGCAGCGCAACTAGCGGGGGCGGATATAGCACAGATACGCAGTATTTT. Its translation is CASSATSGGGYSTDTQYF. V is TRBV7-3 and J is TRBJ2-3; 11 bases line up with TRBD2. The CDR3 is 18 amino acids. Germline CDR1 SGHTA, CDR2 FQGTGA. With 5 bases clipped from V and 0 bases from J, the junction kept 10 bases outside the gene matches.

The chain has TRBV7-2 and TRBJ1-2, with unresolved D. Looked up from germline, CDR1 is SGHTA and CDR2 is FQGNSA. CDR3 length: 14 residues. Deletions cut 2 bases from V and 4 bases from J, with 11 bases between. The DNA for the CDR3 is TGTGCCAGCAGCTTAAGCCGGGGTGGCTATGGCTACACCTTC. Translating it yields CASSLSRGGYGYTF.

J is TRBJ1-1 and V is TRBV4-1; D remains unclear. CDR1 is MGHRA, CDR2 YSYEKL, per germline. CDR3 size: 15 residues. Trimming removed 0 bases at V and 3 bases at J, with 11 bases between. The CDR3 nucleotides are TGCGCCAGCAGCCAAGACCACGGCTCGCACACTGAAGCTTTCTTT. Residues: CASSQDHGSHTEAFF.

This chain connects TRBV5-1 to TRBJ2-5; D is possibly TRBD2 (5 bases). The germline V and J ends were trimmed by 0 bases and 5 bases, with 14 bases remaining between them. This CDR3 is 15 amino acids long. Germline V lookup: CDR1 SGHRS, CDR2 YFSETQ. CDR3 protein: CASSLARAAEETQYF. The CDR3 DNA is TGCGCCAGCAGCTTGGCTCGGGCAGCGGAGGAGACCCAGTACTTC.

The genes are TRBV5-4 and TRBJ1-6, with D unresolved. This CDR3 is 14 amino acids long. Germline CDR1 is SGHNT and CDR2 is YYREEE (reference sequence). Trimming removed 0 bases from V and 6 bases from J, with 7 bases in between. The CDR3 nucleotides are TGTGCCAGCAGCTTGGGACAACTTAATTCACCCCTCCACTTT. Protein product: CASSLGQLNSPLHF.